This passage covers 25 T cell receptor beta chains from one sample sequenced in a study of T-cell memory formation after mild COVID-19. Via MiXCR, TCRdb re-called the 5' RACE reads, giving one row per CDR3 protein. The repertoire has 110,000 to 150,000 distinct CDR3 sequences, approximately 25% of them found once; the top ten carry around 22%. What was sequenced was PBMCs or a T cell subset sorted from them (not recorded which). Receptors were obtained from an adult woman who had mild COVID-19 (a few samples of this study predate the infection). Cell type and time point are not known.

This rearrangement joins TRBV5-6 to TRBJ2-1; TRBD1 might be the D (6 bases). The germline CDR1 and CDR2 sequences are SGHDT and YYEEEE. Trimming took 4 bases from V and 8 from J, leaving 13 bases between them. The CDR3 spans 13 residues. DNA of the CDR3: TGTGCCAGCAGCATGGGAGCAGGGGATGAGCAGTTCTTC. Translated, it gives CASSMGAGDEQFF. Full variable domain (missing parts from reference TRBV5-6 and TRBJ2-1): DAGVTQSPTHLIKTRGQQVTLRCSPKSGHDTVSWYQQALGQGPQFIFQYYEEEERQRGNFPDRFSGHQFPNYSSELNVNALLLGDSALYLCASSMGAGDEQFFGPGTRLTVL.

This clonotype was seen more than once but under ten times. J is TRBJ2-5 and V is TRBV5-6; TRBD2 matches at 11 bases. Germline values: CDR1 SGHDT, CDR2 YYEEEE. The CDR3 consists of 16 residues. Germline trimming cut 4 bases from V and 2 bases from J; bases unmatched to any gene: 7. CDR3: CASSVGASGGQETQYF. CDR3 coding DNA: TGTGCCAGCAGCGTTGGGGCTAGCGGGGGGCAAGAGACCCAGTACTTC. Full variable domain (outside the CDR3, taken from reference TRBV5-6 and TRBJ2-5): DAGVTQSPTHLIKTRGQQVTLRCSPKSGHDTVSWYQQALGQGPQFIFQYYEEEERQRGNFPDRFSGHQFPNYSSELNVNALLLGDSALYLCASSVGASGGQETQYFGPGTRLLVL.

This clonotype was observed a few times. The chain has TRBV5-1 and TRBJ2-7; D unclear. From germline, CDR1 is SGHRS and CDR2 YFSETQ. This CDR3 comprises 12 residues. The germline V and J ends were trimmed by 5 bases and 2 bases, with 8 bases remaining between them. CDR3 nucleotide sequence: TGCGCCAGCAGGCAGATCCCCTACGAGCAGTACTTC. Amino acid sequence: CASRQIPYEQYF.

The CDR3, as DNA: TGCAGTGCTAGGCGGCCGACTAGCGGGGGTACCTACAATGAGCAGTTCTTC. Translating gives CSARRPTSGGTYNEQFF. J is TRBJ2-1 and V is TRBV20-1; 12 positions agree with TRBD2. The length of the CDR3 is 17 residues. V shed 3 bases, J shed 2 bases, and the junction held 8 bases outside the gene matches. Per germline, CDR1 DFQATT and CDR2 SNEGSKA (reference sequence).

This clonotype was counted a few times. The chain combines TRBV15 with TRBJ2-5; TRBD2 matches at 14 bases. The V gene end was trimmed by 3 bases and the J gene end by 4 bases; junction bases not matched to a gene: 7. The CDR3 extends over 17 amino acids. Germline CDR1 is LNHNV and CDR2 is YYDKDF (reference sequence). For the CDR3, the DNA is TGTGCCACCAGCAGGACTAGCGGGAGGGAGGTTGGAGAGACCCAGTACTTC. Translation: CATSRTSGREVGETQYF.

The chain links TRBV9 to TRBJ1-4, with 10 nucleotides matching TRBD1. Losses at the gene ends were 4 bases for V and 4 bases for J; bases not matched to a gene: 7. CDR1 and CDR2 from the germline V gene are SGDLS and YYNGEE. The CDR3 consists of 16 residues. The CDR3 spells CASSSPRTGGNEKLFF. CDR3 coding DNA: TGTGCCAGCAGCTCCCCCCGGACAGGGGGTAATGAAAAACTGTTTTTT.

There are a few counts of this clonotype. The chain joins TRBV9 to TRBJ2-2; D gene uncertain. The germline V gene encodes CDR1 SGDLS and CDR2 YYNGEE. The CDR3 consists of 11 residues. The ends were cut back, 4 bases at V and 6 bases at J, with 4 bases in the middle. As DNA, the CDR3 is TGTGCCAGCAGCTTGCCCGGGGAGCTGTTTTTT. Its translation: CASSLPGELFF.

This clonotype was observed a handful of times. The chain is built from TRBV5-1 and TRBJ2-2; TRBD2 aligns across 15 bases. Per germline, CDR1 SGHRS and CDR2 YFSETQ. There are 19 residues in the CDR3. Trimming at V came to 4 bases and at J to 0 bases, leaving 7 bases not matched to a gene. The CDR3 DNA reads TGCGCCAGCAGCCTTCCCGGACTAGCGGGGGGGACGAACACCGGGGAGCTGTTTTTT. It encodes CASSLPGLAGGTNTGELFF.

This chain joins TRBV5-1 and TRBJ2-7, with 8 bases that match TRBD1. Germline V gene data show CDR1 as SGHRS and CDR2 as YFSETQ. The CDR3 runs to 15 residues. V shed 4 bases and J 2 bases; nucleotides not matched to a gene: 8. CDR3 loop: CASSLGTGLTYEQYF. The CDR3, as DNA: TGCGCCAGCAGCCTGGGGACAGGACTGACCTACGAGCAGTACTTC.

The V call is TRBV12-5, the J call TRBJ2-4; 8 bases fit TRBD2. The V gene end was trimmed by 3 bases and the J gene end by 3 bases; junction bases not matched to a gene: 25. This CDR3 comprises 22 residues. The V gene's germline CDR1 is LGHNT and CDR2 FRNRAP. Here the CDR3 DNA reads TGTGCTAGTGGTTTTTGTGTCACCCGTCAGGGACGGGCGGGGGGAGTCAAAAACATTCAGTACTTC. It specifies CASGFCVTRQGRAGGVKNIQYF. Using reference TRBV12-5 and TRBJ2-4 for the parts outside the CDR3, the full variable domain is DARVTQTPRHKVTEMGQEVTMRCQPILGHNTVFWYRQTMMQGLELLAYFRNRAPLDDSGMPKDRFSAEMPDATLATLKIQPSEPRDSAVYFCASGFCVTRQGRAGGVKNIQYFGAGTRLSVL.

This clonotype has just a few counts. V and J are TRBV27 and TRBJ2-7, with D perhaps given as TRBD1 or TRBD2 (5 bases each). This CDR3 has 14 residues. V shed 5 bases and J shed 3 bases, with 14 bases lying between them. The germline gives CDR1 MNHEY, CDR2 SMNVEV (reference sequence). CDR3 DNA sequence: TGTGCCAGCAGTCAAAAGGGACCCTACTACGAGCAGTACTTC. Translating it yields CASSQKGPYYEQYF.

V usage is TRBV7-9 and J usage is TRBJ2-7, with D hard to call. There are 13 residues in the CDR3. Trimming stripped 5 bases from V and 3 bases from J, with 11 bases between. Germline lookup yields CDR1 SEHNR and CDR2 FQNEAQ (reference sequence). The DNA for the CDR3 is TGTGCCAGCAGCCCTACTGTCGACTACGAGCAGTACTTC. It codes for CASSPTVDYEQYF. Combining the CDR3 with reference TRBV7-9 and TRBJ2-7 gives the whole variable domain DTGVSQNPRHKITKRGQNVTFRCDPISEHNRLYWYRQTLGQGPEFLTYFQNEAQLEKSRLLSDRFSAERPKGSFSTLEIQRTEQGDSAMYLCASSPTVDYEQYFGPGTRLTVT.

The chain uses TRBV2 and TRBJ1-2; D is perhaps TRBD1 (5 bases). Trimming stripped 5 bases from V and 3 bases from J, with 13 bases between. The germline gives CDR1 SNHLY, CDR2 FYNNEI. This CDR3 region has 14 residues. CDR3 protein: CASSPTGTYYGYTF. CDR3 DNA sequence: TGTGCCAGCAGTCCCACCGGGACCTACTATGGCTACACCTTC.

The chain carries TRBV5-1 and TRBJ1-1, with D maybe TRBD1 (6 bases). V shed 4 bases and J shed 2 bases, with 12 bases lying between them. The germline gives CDR1 SGHRS, CDR2 YFSETQ. This CDR3 comprises 14 residues. This CDR3 is CASSPRGENTEAFF. The CDR3 DNA reads TGCGCCAGCAGCCCGAGGGGGGAAAACACTGAAGCTTTCTTT.

The V call is TRBV24-1, the J call TRBJ2-5; 10 bases are shared with TRBD1. The CDR3 totals 13 residues. The ends lost 5 bases at V and 10 bases at J; junction bases unmatched: 6. Germline CDR1 KGHDR, CDR2 SFDVKD. CDR3 protein: CATSAAGQGVQYF. In DNA, the CDR3 is TGTGCCACCAGTGCCGCCGGACAGGGGGTCCAGTACTTC.

The chain carries TRBV14 and TRBJ2-7, with TRBD1 matching 7 bases. Germline V lookup: CDR1 SGHDN, CDR2 FVKESK. The length of the CDR3 is 15 residues. The J segment lost 12 bases and the V segment lost 5 bases, leaving 19 bases of the junction unmatched. The DNA for the CDR3 is TGTGCCAGCAGCGGCGCCGGGACAGATACCCTGGGGTGGTACTTC. Translation gives CASSGAGTDTLGWYF.

In this sample, this clonotype turned up a few times. The rearrangement uses TRBV2 and TRBJ2-1; 8 nucleotides match TRBD1. The CDR3 length is 15 residues. The V and J ends lost 6 bases and 2 bases, in that order; junction bases with no gene match: 6. Germline V gene data show CDR1 as SNHLY and CDR2 as FYNNEI. CDR3 sequence reads: CASRGPGQAYNEQFF. The CDR3 DNA reads as TGTGCCAGCAGGGGCCCGGGACAGGCCTACAATGAGCAGTTCTTC.

The chain links TRBV7-9 to TRBJ2-3; tentatively, D is TRBD2 (6 bases). The CDR3 has 12 amino acids. V lost 0 bases, J lost 8 bases, and 6 bases lay in between. Germline CDR1 reads SEHNR; CDR2 reads FQNEAQ (reference sequence). For the CDR3, the DNA is TGTGCCAGCAGCTTAGCGCGGGGTACGCAGTATTTT. Protein sequence: CASSLARGTQYF.

The rearrangement uses TRBV4-1 and TRBJ2-1, with a weak D call TRBD2 (5 bases). V was cut by 4 bases and J by 0 bases, with 10 bases left in between. The CDR3 is made up of 15 amino acids. Germline CDR1 MGHRA, CDR2 YSYEKL. The CDR3, as DNA: TGCGCCAGCAGCCCGACCGGGGTCTCCTACAATGAGCAGTTCTTC. This gives the protein CASSPTGVSYNEQFF.

The chain combines TRBV29-1 with TRBJ2-1; perhaps D is TRBD1 or TRBD2 (5 bases each). The CDR3 totals 13 residues. The V gene's germline CDR1 is SQVTM and CDR2 ANQGSEA. V was cut by 7 bases and J by 3 bases, with 13 bases left in between. The CDR3: CSDVRGDYNEQFF. The CDR3 DNA reads TGCAGCGACGTTCGAGGGGACTACAATGAGCAGTTCTTC.

In its sample, this clonotype was seen a few times. This chain joins TRBV12-3 or TRBV12-4 and TRBJ2-7; 9 positions match TRBD1. CDR3 size: 13 residues. V was pared by 6 bases and J by 5 bases, with 5 bases of the junction left unmatched. The chain's CDR3 is CASRTGTGHEQYF. The DNA for the CDR3 is TGTGCCAGCAGGACCGGGACAGGGCACGAGCAGTACTTC.

V is TRBV11-2 and J is TRBJ2-7, with TRBD1 identical over 8 bases. J gave up 5 bases and V 3 bases, and 15 bases lay outside the gene matches. The length of the CDR3 is 17 residues. Per the germline V gene, CDR1 is SGHAT and CDR2 is FQNNGV. The CDR3 bases are TGTGCCAGCAGCTTGAGTGTTAGGCAGGGGGCGCGCAACGAGCAGTACTTC. Amino acids: CASSLSVRQGARNEQYF.

This clonotype was recorded once. V gene TRBV20-1 combines with J gene TRBJ2-3; 13 nucleotides match TRBD2. Per the germline V gene, CDR1 is DFQATT and CDR2 is SNEGSKA (reference sequence). V trimming: 5 bases; J trimming: 5 bases; junction bases outside the gene matches: 10. This CDR3 region has 16 residues. The CDR3 is CSAGRTSGSYLDTQYF. Written as DNA, the CDR3 is TGCAGTGCTGGAAGGACTAGCGGGAGTTACTTAGATACGCAGTATTTT.

This chain links TRBV4-2 with TRBJ2-5; 8 bases agree with TRBD1. Germline V gene sequence: CDR1 LGHNA, CDR2 YNFKEQ. The CDR3 has 15 amino acids. Germline trimming cut 5 bases from V and 2 bases from J; bases unmatched to any gene: 7. CDR3 in DNA: TGTGCCAGCAGCGGCCTGGACAGGGCTCAAGAGACCCAGTACTTC. Translating it yields CASSGLDRAQETQYF.

The chain joins TRBV4-1 to TRBJ1-5; no definite D call. Trimming stripped 2 bases from V and 1 base from J, with 9 bases between. Germline-derived CDR1 and CDR2 are MGHRA and YSYEKL. CDR3 length: 15 amino acids. For the CDR3, the DNA is TGCGCCAGCAGCCAATGGGCCACGAGCAATCAGCCCCAGCATTTT. It yields the protein CASSQWATSNQPQHF.